The clone carrying this T cell receptor beta chain was counted between two and nine times. Its antigen is unidentified. The sample is drawn from a study of response to subunit inactivated influenza vaccine. Whole-study findings and limits: Few additional T cells are recruited per seasonal influenza vaccination, authors suggested.

After removal of 5 bases from V and 6 bases from J, the junction contained 7 bases not matched to a gene. The CDR3 loop spans 13 amino acids. The germline CDR1 and CDR2 sequences are LNHDA and SQIVND (reference sequence). TCRdb reprocessed the RT-PCR reads via MiXCR and lists one record per CDR3 protein. In the table there are hundreds of thousands of distinct CDR3 sequences, roughly 23% of which are singletons. This sequence originates from a man between 45 and 60 years old who received an inactivated influenza vaccine. The genes are TRBV19 and TRBJ2-7; TRBD1 aligns across 7 bases. The sequenced sample was CD4+ T cells sorted from PBMCs, obtained 5 to 6 days after vaccination. The CDR3 region is CASSDQGQSEQYF. DNA of the CDR3: TGTGCCAGTAGTGACCAGGGACAGTCCGAGCAGTACTTC.